These T cell receptor beta chains were read from a single sample in a study of blood T cell repertoires in COVID-19. The repertoire was sequenced with immunoSEQ multiplex PCR; TCRdb's copy has only in-frame clones and lacks some. The sample includes 200,000 to 300,000 clones, 84% seen only once; the top ten take roughly 4%. Sequenced: peripheral blood. Receptor source: a man aged 55 to 70 with acute or convalescent COVID-19. CDR3s include the opening cysteine and the closing phenylalanine or tryptophan. D genes are given only for firm matches. The size entry is marked missing in some rows and otherwise reads once, few, many or a size class.

CDR3nt: TGTGCCAGCAGCCGGTCGGGACTAGCACAGAATGAGCAGTTCTTC; CDR3aa: CASSRSGLAQNEQFF; d_gene: TRBD2; j_gene: TRBJ2-1; len: 15; v_gene: TRBV3-1/TRBV3-2; abundance: .
CDR3nt: TGCGCCAGCAGCTTAGGTAGCGGGAGTTCTGAGCAGTTCTTC; CDR3aa: CASSLGSGSSEQFF; d_gene: TRBD2; j_gene: TRBJ2-1; len: 14; v_gene: TRBV5-1; abundance: .
CDR3nt: TGTGCCAGCAGCTTAGGACTCTCGGAGAAGTTCTTC; CDR3aa: CASSLGLSEKFF; d_gene: .; j_gene: TRBJ2-1; len: 12; v_gene: TRBV7-3; abundance: .
CDR3nt: TGTGCCAGCAGGCCCGGGACACCCAACACTGAAGCTTTCTTT; CDR3aa: CASRPGTPNTEAFF; d_gene: .; j_gene: TRBJ1-1; len: 14; v_gene: TRBV28; abundance: .
CDR3nt: TGTGCCAGCAGACCCTCGGGTAGCGGGGGGGACGACGAGCAGTACTTC; CDR3aa: CASRPSGSGGDDEQYF; d_gene: TRBD2; j_gene: TRBJ2-7; len: 16; v_gene: TRBV3-1/TRBV3-2; abundance: .
CDR3nt: TGTGCCAGTAGTTTGAGGGGGCATTTGAACACCGGGGAGCTGTTTTTT; CDR3aa: CASSLRGHLNTGELFF; d_gene: TRBD1; j_gene: TRBJ2-2; len: 16; v_gene: TRBV19; abundance: .
CDR3nt: TGTGCCAGCTCACCTATGAGCGGGGCCTACAATGAGCAGTTCTTC; CDR3aa: CASSPMSGAYNEQFF; d_gene: TRBD2; j_gene: TRBJ2-1; len: 15; v_gene: TRBV18; abundance: .
CDR3nt: TGTGCCAGCAGCGGCCCGGGTTCCGCGCAGACCCAGTACTTC; CDR3aa: CASSGPGSAQTQYF; d_gene: .; j_gene: TRBJ2-5; len: 14; v_gene: TRBV13; abundance: .
CDR3nt: TGCGCCAGCAGCCCGGGGACAGGGGCGGTTGTCGGGGAGCTGTTTTTT; CDR3aa: CASSPGTGAVVGELFF; d_gene: TRBD1; j_gene: TRBJ2-2; len: 16; v_gene: TRBV5-1; abundance: .
CDR3nt: TGTGCCATCAGTGAATGGACTAGCGGGGGGTTGACAGATACGCAGTATTTT; CDR3aa: CAISEWTSGGLTDTQYF; d_gene: TRBD2; j_gene: TRBJ2-3; len: 17; v_gene: TRBV10-3; abundance: .
CDR3nt: TGTGCCAGCAGTTGGGGGGGGACCTACGAGCAGTACTTC; CDR3aa: CASSWGGTYEQYF; d_gene: TRBD2; j_gene: TRBJ2-7; len: 13; v_gene: TRBV12-3/TRBV12-4; abundance: .
CDR3nt: TGTGCCAGCAGTTACTCGAGCTCTGGGGCCAACGTCCTGACTTTC; CDR3aa: CASSYSSSGANVLTF; d_gene: .; j_gene: TRBJ2-6; len: 15; v_gene: TRBV6-2/TRBV6-3; abundance: .
CDR3nt: TGTGCCAGCAGTTACAGGGGGCGCTTTGAAAAACTGTTTTTT; CDR3aa: CASSYRGRFEKLFF; d_gene: TRBD1; j_gene: TRBJ1-4; len: 14; v_gene: TRBV27; abundance: .
CDR3nt: TGTGCCATCAGTGAAGGCCCAGGGGGCGCTAGCTATGGCTACACCTTC; CDR3aa: CAISEGPGGASYGYTF; d_gene: TRBD1; j_gene: TRBJ1-2; len: 16; v_gene: TRBV10-3; abundance: .
CDR3nt: TGTGCCATTAGAGACAGGGGCATGAACACCGGGGAGCTGTTTTTT; CDR3aa: CAIRDRGMNTGELFF; d_gene: TRBD1; j_gene: TRBJ2-2; len: 15; v_gene: TRBV10-3; abundance: .
CDR3nt: TGTGCCAGCAGCTTAGCTGGGACACCCACGCCTGATGCTTTCTTT; CDR3aa: CASSLAGTPTPDAFF; d_gene: .; j_gene: TRBJ1-1; len: 15; v_gene: TRBV7-9; abundance: .
CDR3nt: TGCGCCAGTGCAAGGGACAGGGACCTCCGGGAGCAGTTCTTC; CDR3aa: CASARDRDLREQFF; d_gene: TRBD1; j_gene: TRBJ2-1; len: 14; v_gene: TRBV5-1; abundance: .
CDR3nt: TGTGCCAGCAGCTTGACAGGGGACACTGAAGCTTTCTTT; CDR3aa: CASSLTGDTEAFF; d_gene: TRBD1; j_gene: TRBJ1-1; len: 13; v_gene: TRBV5-4; abundance: .
CDR3nt: TGCGCCAGCAGCTTGGCGGTGGGGCATGCCACAGATACGCAGTATTTT; CDR3aa: CASSLAVGHATDTQYF; d_gene: .; j_gene: TRBJ2-3; len: 16; v_gene: TRBV5-1; abundance: once
CDR3nt: TGTGCCAGCAGATTTAAGGACAGGAACACCGGGGAGCTGTTTTTT; CDR3aa: CASRFKDRNTGELFF; d_gene: .; j_gene: TRBJ2-2; len: 15; v_gene: TRBV6-6; abundance: .
CDR3nt: TGTGCCAGCAGTTACGACAGGAATCAGCCCCAGCATTTT; CDR3aa: CASSYDRNQPQHF; d_gene: .; j_gene: TRBJ1-5; len: 13; v_gene: TRBV6-5; abundance: .
CDR3nt: TGTGCCATCAGTGAGAGTGAGGCAGGGGGTGTCATGAACACTGAAGCTTTCTTT; CDR3aa: CAISESEAGGVMNTEAFF; d_gene: TRBD1; j_gene: TRBJ1-1; len: 18; v_gene: TRBV10-3; abundance: .
CDR3nt: TGTGCCACCAGCAGAGATCGCCAGCGCGAGCAGTACTTC; CDR3aa: CATSRDRQREQYF; d_gene: .; j_gene: TRBJ2-7; len: 13; v_gene: TRBV15; abundance: .
CDR3nt: TGTGCCAGTAGTATGCCGGGACAGAGCGGGACTGAAGCTTTCTTT; CDR3aa: CASSMPGQSGTEAFF; d_gene: TRBD1; j_gene: TRBJ1-1; len: 15; v_gene: TRBV19; abundance: .
CDR3nt: TGCAGCGTTTTGGGCAGTTTGACGAACGAGCAGTACTTC; CDR3aa: CSVLGSLTNEQYF; d_gene: .; j_gene: TRBJ2-7; len: 13; v_gene: TRBV29-1; abundance: .
CDR3nt: TGTGCCAGCAGCCCTAGCGGGGGGGCAAATGAGCAGTTCTTC; CDR3aa: CASSPSGGANEQFF; d_gene: TRBD2; j_gene: TRBJ2-1; len: 14; v_gene: TRBV9; abundance: .
CDR3nt: TGTGCCAGCAGCACCTTAGCGGGAGGGAAGACAGATACGCAGTATTTT; CDR3aa: CASSTLAGGKTDTQYF; d_gene: TRBD2; j_gene: TRBJ2-3; len: 16; v_gene: TRBV13; abundance: once
CDR3nt: TGTGCCAGCAGCAACCGACAGGTAGCCTACAATGAGCAGTTCTTC; CDR3aa: CASSNRQVAYNEQFF; d_gene: .; j_gene: TRBJ2-1; len: 15; v_gene: TRBV14; abundance: .
CDR3nt: TGTGCCAGCAGCCAAGGGACAGGCAGTATACGGCCAACTCAGTACTTC; CDR3aa: CASSQGTGSIRPTQYF; d_gene: TRBD1; j_gene: TRBJ2-7; len: 16; v_gene: TRBV3-1/TRBV3-2; abundance: .
CDR3nt: TGTGCCAGCAGTTCACAGGGGGCGCTGGGGACTGAAGCTTTCTTT; CDR3aa: CASSSQGALGTEAFF; d_gene: TRBD1; j_gene: TRBJ1-1; len: 15; v_gene: TRBV6-5; abundance: once
CDR3nt: TGTGCCAGCAGTTACGGGCGGGGCACAGATACGCAGTATTTT; CDR3aa: CASSYGRGTDTQYF; d_gene: .; j_gene: TRBJ2-3; len: 14; v_gene: TRBV6-5; abundance: .
CDR3nt: TGTGCCAGCAGCCTAGGAGGGCCTGGCGGCACAGATACGCAGTATTTT; CDR3aa: CASSLGGPGGTDTQYF; d_gene: .; j_gene: TRBJ2-3; len: 16; v_gene: TRBV7-3; abundance: .
CDR3nt: TGTGCCAGCAGCTTAGCTCACCGGGACTTCCATGAGCAGTTCTTC; CDR3aa: CASSLAHRDFHEQFF; d_gene: .; j_gene: TRBJ2-1; len: 15; v_gene: TRBV11-3; abundance: few
CDR3nt: TGTGCCAGTAGTATAGGACTCGCCTACAATGAGCAGTTCTTC; CDR3aa: CASSIGLAYNEQFF; d_gene: .; j_gene: TRBJ2-1; len: 14; v_gene: TRBV19; abundance: .
CDR3nt: TGTGCCAGCAGCAGTAGCGGGAGAAGCTCCTACAATGAGCAGTTCTTC; CDR3aa: CASSSSGRSSYNEQFF; d_gene: TRBD2; j_gene: TRBJ2-1; len: 16; v_gene: TRBV11-2; abundance: once
CDR3nt: TGTGCCAGTAGTATATTTACAGGGGGCGAGCAGTACTTC; CDR3aa: CASSIFTGGEQYF; d_gene: TRBD1; j_gene: TRBJ2-7; len: 13; v_gene: TRBV19; abundance: .